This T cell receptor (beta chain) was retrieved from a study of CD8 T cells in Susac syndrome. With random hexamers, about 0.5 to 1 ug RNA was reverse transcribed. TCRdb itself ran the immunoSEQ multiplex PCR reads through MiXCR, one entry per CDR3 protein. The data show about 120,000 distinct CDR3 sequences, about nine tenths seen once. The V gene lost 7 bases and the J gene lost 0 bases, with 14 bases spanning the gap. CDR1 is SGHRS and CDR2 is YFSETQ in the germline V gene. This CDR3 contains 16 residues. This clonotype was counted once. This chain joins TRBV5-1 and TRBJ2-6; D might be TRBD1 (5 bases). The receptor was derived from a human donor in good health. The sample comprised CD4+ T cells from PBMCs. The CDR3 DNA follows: TGCGCCAGCGCCATGGGGCCCATCTCTGGGGCCAACGTCCTGACTTTC. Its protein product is CASAMGPISGANVLTF.